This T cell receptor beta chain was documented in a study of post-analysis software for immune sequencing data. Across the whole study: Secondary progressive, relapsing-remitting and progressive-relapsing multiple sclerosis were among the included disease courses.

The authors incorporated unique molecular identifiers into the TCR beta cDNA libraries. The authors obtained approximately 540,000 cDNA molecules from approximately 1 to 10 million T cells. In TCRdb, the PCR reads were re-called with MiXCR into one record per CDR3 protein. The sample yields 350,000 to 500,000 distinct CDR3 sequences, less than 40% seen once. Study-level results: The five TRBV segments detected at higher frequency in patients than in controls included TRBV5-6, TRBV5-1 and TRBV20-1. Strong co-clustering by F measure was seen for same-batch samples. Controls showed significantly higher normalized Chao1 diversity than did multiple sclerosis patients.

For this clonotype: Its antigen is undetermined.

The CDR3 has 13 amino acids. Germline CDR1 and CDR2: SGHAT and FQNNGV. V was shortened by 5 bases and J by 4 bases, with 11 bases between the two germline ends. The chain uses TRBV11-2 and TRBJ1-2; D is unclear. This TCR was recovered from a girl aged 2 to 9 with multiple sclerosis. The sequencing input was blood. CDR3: CASSPGVGYGYTF. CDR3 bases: TGTGCCAGCAGCCCCGGTGTAGGCTATGGCTACACCTTC.